The 11 T cell receptor beta chains in this list originate from one sample, sequenced in a study of T cells in women clearing cervical HPV infection. The repertoire was sequenced with immunoSEQ multiplex PCR; TCRdb's copy has only in-frame clones and lacks some. This repertoire includes approximately 37,000 clones. The sample was blood buffy coat. Source of these receptors: a woman between 18 and 75 years old with a cervical HPV16 infection that either progressed to CIN3+ or cleared (not recorded which).

A remark on this clone: The sequenced fragment ends 3 residues before the CDR3 boundary, so the rest is inferred from the germline J gene. This rearrangement joins TRBV20-1 to TRBJ1-5; 9 bases are a match to TRBD1. The V gene end was trimmed by 5 bases and the J gene end by 6 bases; junction bases not matched to a gene: 8. CDR1 is DFQATT and CDR2 is SNEGSKA in the germline V gene (reference sequence). The CDR3 has 14 residues. This chain's CDR3 is CSAFMTGGSQPQHF. Partial CDR3 DNA: TGCAGTGCTTTTATGACAGGGGGAAGTCAGCCC.

A note on this clone: Read coverage stops 3 residues before the CDR3 terminus; the germline J gene supplies the remainder. The genes are TRBV5-6 and TRBJ1-1; D is undetermined. V lost 5 bases, J lost 0 bases, and 8 bases lay in between. The CDR3 is 13 amino acids. In germline, CDR1 is SGHDT, CDR2 YYEEEE. CDR3 DNA, as far as it was read: TGTGCCAGCAGTCAACAGTTGAACACTGAA. Protein sequence: CASSQQLNTE. The whole CDR3 is CASSQQLNTEAFF.

With respect to this clone: The read falls 3 residues short of the CDR3 end, and the missing part is taken from the germline J gene. This sequence joins TRBV19 and TRBJ2-1; no reliable D call. The CDR3 spans 15 residues. V lost 3 bases, J lost 4 bases, and 13 bases lay in between. The germline CDR1 and CDR2 sequences are LNHDA and SQIVND (reference sequence). The part of the CDR3 DNA that was read is TGTGCCAGTAGTATTGGTCTAGTTGTGTACAATGAG. It translates to CASSIGLVVYNE. The entire CDR3 sequence reads CASSIGLVVYNEQFF.

For this clone: The read terminates 3 residues ahead of where the CDR3 ends, so the germline J gene completes it. The V and J genes are TRBV27 and TRBJ2-3; 9 bases line up with TRBD1. Germline V lookup: CDR1 MNHEY, CDR2 SMNVEV (reference sequence). This CDR3 comprises 15 residues. V lost 3 bases to trimming and J lost 1 base; unmatched junction nucleotides: 2. CDR3 loop: CASSFGDRGTDTQYF. CDR3 DNA (partial): TGTGCCAGCAGTTTTGGGGACAGGGGCACAGATACG.

Details on this clone: The observed sequence ends 3 residues before the CDR3 terminus, with the missing tail filled in from the germline J gene. The chain joins TRBV7-9 to TRBJ1-2, with no clear D. The CDR3 length is 15 residues. Germline CDR1 is SEHNR and CDR2 is FQNEAQ (reference sequence). The covered CDR3 bases are TGTGCCAGCAGTCCAAGGACTAGCGGTTACAATGAC. Its protein is CASSPRTSGYND. The full CDR3 sequence reads CASSPRTSGYNDYTF.

About this clone itself: The read comes to an end 3 residues before the CDR3 does, leaving the germline J gene to fill in the end. V gene TRBV5-4 combines with J gene TRBJ2-7, with 10 bases that match TRBD1. The germline gives CDR1 SGHNT, CDR2 YYREEE (reference sequence). This CDR3 has 16 amino acids. The V gene end was trimmed by 2 bases and the J gene end by 4 bases; junction bases not matched to a gene: 9. CDR3 DNA (partial): TGTGCCAGCAGCTTAACCCCCGGGACAGGGGTTTACGAG. Protein sequence: CASSLTPGTGVYE. The whole CDR3 sequence reads CASSLTPGTGVYEQYF. The entire variable domain, with the rest obtained from reference TRBV5-4 and TRBJ2-7, is as follows: ETGVTQSPTHLIKTRGQQVTLRCSSQSGHNTVSWYQQALGQGPQFIFQYYREEENGRGNFPPRFSGLQFPNYSSELNVNALELDDSALYLCASSLTPGTGVYEQYFGPGTRLTVT.

On this clone: The observed sequence ends 3 residues before the CDR3 terminus, with the missing tail filled in from the germline J gene. The chain uses TRBV2 and TRBJ1-5; the match to TRBD1 covers 8 bases. V lost 6 bases and J lost 6; bases outside the gene matches: 7. This CDR3 has 14 residues. Germline V gene data show CDR1 as SNHLY and CDR2 as FYNNEI. CDR3 loop: CASRLDREGQPQHF. Incomplete CDR3 DNA: TGTGCCAGCAGATTGGACAGGGAGGGTCAGCCC.

To note about this clone: Sequencing ends 3 residues short of the CDR3 end; the germline J gene provides the rest. V usage is TRBV13 and J usage is TRBJ2-2; D is perhaps TRBD1 (6 bases). CDR1 and CDR2 from the germline V gene are PRHDT and FYEKMQ (reference sequence). CDR3 length: 15 residues. The part of the CDR3 DNA that was read is TGTGCCAGCAGCTTATCGGGATCCGAGGGGGAAAAG. It specifies CASSLSGSEGEK. The entire CDR3 sequence reads CASSLSGSEGEKLFF.

For this clone: The read comes to an end 3 residues before the CDR3 does, leaving the germline J gene to fill in the end. The chain couples TRBV30 to TRBJ1-2, with D unclear. CDR1 GTSNPN and CDR2 SVGIG come from the germline V gene (reference sequence). This CDR3 has 12 amino acids. CDR3 bases read: TGTGCCTGGAGTTTAGGACTCTACGAC. This translates into CAWSLGLYD. The CDR3 in its entirety is CAWSLGLYDYTF.

CDR3 residues: CASSLGGRVDSPLFF. The CDR3 bases that were read are TGTGCCAGCAGCTTAGGCGGCAGGGTGGATTCACCG. The rearrangement uses TRBV7-9 and TRBJ2-2; a weak D match, TRBD1 (5 bases). The CDR3 end is not reached by the read, which stops 3 residues before it; the germline J gene fills it in. The V gene's germline CDR1 is SEHNR and CDR2 FQNEAQ (reference sequence). CDR3 length equals 15 residues.

Regarding this clone: Read sequence stops 3 residues before the CDR3 end, and the germline J gene provides the missing end. Other DNA sequences in this sample translate to the same CDR3. The gene calls are TRBV2 and TRBJ1-3, with D tentatively TRBD1 (5 bases). V was cut by 1 base and J by 2 bases, with 6 bases left in between. Germline V lookup: CDR1 SNHLY, CDR2 FYNNEI. There are 14 residues in the CDR3. The CDR3 DNA, read in part, is TGTGCCAGCAGTGAAGAACAGGCTGGAAACACC. Translated: CASSEEQAGNT. The full CDR3 protein is CASSEEQAGNTIYF. The entire variable domain, with the rest obtained from reference TRBV2 and TRBJ1-3, is as follows: EPEVTQTPSHQVTQMGQEVILRCVPISNHLYFYWYRQILGQKVEFLVSFYNNEISEKSEIFDDQFSVERPDGSNFTLKIRSTKLEDSAMYFCASSEEQAGNTIYFGEGSWLTVV.